This T cell receptor (beta chain) was observed in a study of OX40 agonist ivuxolimab in advanced cancers. Looking at the study overall: The costimulatory receptor OX40 (CD134) was targeted by ivuxolimab, a fully human IgG2 agonistic monoclonal antibody. Intravenous ivuxolimab was administered to patients every 2 weeks at six dose levels: 0.01, 0.1, 0.3, 1.5, 3 and 10 mg/kg. Of the roughly 50 dose-escalation patients, hepatocellular carcinoma was present in roughly 19, melanoma in around 15, renal cell carcinoma in 9 and head and neck cancer in 9. A male proportion of roughly 80% and a mean age of approximately 60 years, ranging from 23 to 79, were recorded for the dose-escalation cohort. Patients were allowed to have had prior anti-PD-1, anti-PD-L1 or anti-CTLA-4 therapy, and approximately 40% of the dose-escalation patients had been treated with checkpoint inhibitors. Partial responses occurred in three dose-escalation patients: two with cutaneous melanoma and one with hepatocellular carcinoma. The purpose of peripheral TCRbeta sequencing was to test whether ivuxolimab changed TCR sequence diversity and led to clonal T-cell expansion. The monotherapy dose-escalation portion (N ≈ 52 patients) of the phase I ivuxolimab trial is reported in the paper. Broad study findings and their caveats: The antigen specificity of the peripheral T cells that underwent clonal expansion was not determined. Low levels of normalized T-cell clonal expansion were also seen in some nonresponding patients. At doses of 0.1 to 3.0 mg/kg, clonal expansion of both CD4+ and CD8+ blood T cells was observed from baseline to week 6. After ivuxolimab, expanded clones were on average more numerous among CD8+ T cells than among CD4+ T cells. In partial responders in the 0.1-3.0 mg/kg groups, normalized peripheral clonal expansion was found to be among the lowest, especially among CD8+ T cells.

Genomic DNA was extracted from sorted cells for sequencing of the TCRbeta CDR3 region. TCRbeta CDR3 regions were sequenced using the immunoSEQ Assay. The table comes from immuneACCESS by way of TCRdb, which keeps in-frame sequences with V and J called. Part of the clones is missing from these tables; in studies checked, under half for an unresolved V gene and the rest for unknown reasons. The sample records about 58,000 clones, around 83% of which are singletons. The leading ten clones occupy 0.8% to 1% of the sample. In this sample, this clone turned up a few times. Its antigen has not been determined. Within one base of it there is no much larger clone, and no base qualities were kept. V and J lose 5 bases and 1 base, and a span of 11 bases separates them. The CDR3 numbers 14 residues from cysteine through phenylalanine. Of the read, only the CDR3 DNA is kept; its 42 bases are in frame from base 1. CDR1 and CDR2, looked up from the germline V gene, are KGHSH and LQKENI.

The trial excluded patients who had a history of autoimmune disease or who were on systemic immunosuppression. Peripheral blood for TCR sequencing was drawn from every dose cohort at baseline, at cycle 4 day 1 and at cycle 7 day 1. The samples were taken from a phase I, first-in-human, multicenter, open-label dose-escalation trial of ivuxolimab. Adults with locally advanced or metastatic melanoma, renal cell carcinoma, hepatocellular carcinoma or head and neck squamous cell carcinoma were enrolled in the trial. Before TCR sequencing, CD4+ T cells and CD8+ T cells from peripheral blood were sorted into separate populations.

Sequenced here: CD4+ or CD8+ T cells sorted from blood, sampled in a trial of the OX40 agonist ivuxolimab. Recombination connected TRBV18 to TRBJ2-5; a tentative D call is TRBD2 (6 bases match). This clonotype was sampled from an adult with an advanced solid tumor such as melanoma, head and neck, liver or kidney cancer. CDR3 reads: CASSEGLFQETQYF. The nucleotides are TGTGCCAGCTCAGAGGGACTCTTCCAAGAGACCCAGTACTTC.